This TCR beta chain was sequenced in a study of T-cell memory formation after mild COVID-19. This clonotype has a handful of counts. Its antigen is unidentified. Study outcomes and limitations: A subset of responding clones appeared in pre-infection memory, suggesting cross-reactive memory joined.

Germline V gives CDR1 DFQATT, CDR2 SNEGSKA (reference sequence). CDR3 size: 15 residues. Germline trimming cut 5 bases from V and 4 bases from J; bases unmatched to any gene: 9. TCRdb re-derived calls from the 5' RACE reads in MiXCR, one entry per CDR3 protein. The sample includes 200,000 to 300,000 distinct CDR3 sequences, around a tenth of them seen just once. The specimen was PBMCs or a T cell subset sorted from them (not recorded which). This chain joins TRBV20-1 and TRBJ2-3, with 10 positions matching TRBD2. This clonotype originated in a man aged 18 to 30 who had mild COVID-19 (a few samples of this study predate the infection). Cell type and time point are not known. CDR3 DNA: TGCAGTGCTGGAAGGACTAGCGGATCCTCAGATACGCAGTATTTT. Its protein is CSAGRTSGSSDTQYF.